The source of this T cell receptor (beta chain) is a study of blood T cell repertoires in COVID-19 (dated by TCRdb to 2018 to 2021). Study-level background: Samples covering the acute and convalescent phases of COVID-19 were provided by collaborators in the United States, Italy and Spain. A freely available public database, intended as a resource for researchers studying the immune response to SARS-CoV-2, is where the repertoires were released. Samples were obtained from the ongoing ImmuneRACE study (first 160 participants) and from 1,254 subjects provided by 6 global collaborators. The dataset comprised deeply sampled blood TCRbeta repertoires from subjects exposed to, actively infected with, or recovered from COVID-19. The material from the prospective study consisted of cDNA or gDNA derived from T cells, B-cell-depleted T cells, or PBMCs. HLA class I and class II types, where available, came from metadata supplied by the sample provider rather than from assay-based typing. Sample metadata almost always included a de-identified subject ID, COVID-19 status, age in years and sex.

V is pared back by 5 bases and J by 7 bases, with 17 bases lying between the germline termini. CDR1 and CDR2 were assigned from the germline V gene as SGHVS and FQNEAQ. From cysteine to phenylalanine, the CDR3 is 15 amino acids long. The DNA shown is the 45-base CDR3, in frame from base 1. Each collaborating institution followed its own protocols to collect whole blood in K2EDTA tubes. Collaborator samples were shipped for TCRbeta analysis as frozen whole blood, isolated PBMCs, or DNA extracted from either sample type. On this clone: Its specific antigen is unknown. Base-call qualities are not available, and no considerably larger clone is one nucleotide away.

Results and caveats for the whole study, not just this receptor: The amount of clinical and demographic metadata varied by source and participant and was provided uncurated.

The immunoSEQ Assay, a bias-controlled multiplex PCR, was used to amplify TCRbeta CDR3 regions from genomic DNA. The study's processing was this. The number of nucleated cells in each sample was estimated by amplification of reference gene primers within the assay. To quantify the absolute abundance of each unique TCRbeta CDR3 rearrangement, sequence reads were collapsed and filtered. For each sample, productive Simpson clonality was calculated by taking the square root of Simpson's diversity index across productive rearrangements. TCRdb retrieved this table from immuneACCESS and kept in-frame rearrangements only. Not all clones are present; in checked studies, unresolved V genes account for under half, and no reason is known for the remainder. The V and J calls and clone size come from that table; D and trimming were worked out from the DNA. The sample table shows about 270,000 clones, and approximately 89% are seen once. The top ten clones comprise 2.3% of the sample.

The chain was built from TRBV7-8 and TRBJ1-4, with the D gene too uncertain to name. The clonotype originates from a woman aged 45-65 years with acute or convalescent COVID-19. Source material: peripheral blood. The nucleotide sequence is TGTGCCAGCAGCAGAATAGGAGGGCTGGGTGAAAAACTGTTTTTT. It encodes CASSRIGGLGEKLFF.